This section outlines one T cell receptor beta chain sequence together with its context. Its binding antigen is unknown. Base qualities are not provided; no much larger clone lies one nucleotide away. From the cysteine up to the phenylalanine, the CDR3 has a length of 14 residues. CDR3 DNA only is kept here, 42 bases in frame from base 1. Based on the germline V gene, the CDR1 and CDR2 sequences are MDHEN and SYDVKM. V is cut by 1 base and J by 2 bases, and the space between the germline ends is 8 bases. The sample comes from a study of OX40 agonist ivuxolimab in advanced cancers. Some background on the complete study: Ivuxolimab was an agonistic, fully human IgG2 monoclonal antibody directed against OX40 (CD134), a costimulatory receptor. Intravenous ivuxolimab was administered to patients every 2 weeks at six dose levels: 0.01, 0.1, 0.3, 1.5, 3 and 10 mg/kg. Of the approximately 50 patients in dose escalation, about 20 had hepatocellular carcinoma, approximately 15 had melanoma, 9 had renal cell carcinoma and 9 had head and neck cancer. In the dose-escalation cohort, 65% to 85% of patients were male, and the mean age was 60 years with a range of roughly 23 to 79. Prior anti-PD-1, anti-PD-L1 or anti-CTLA-4 therapy was permitted, and 40% of dose-escalation patients had received checkpoint inhibitors. Partial responses occurred in three dose-escalation patients, of whom one had hepatocellular carcinoma and two had cutaneous melanoma. The point of sequencing TCRbeta in the periphery was to test whether ivuxolimab changed TCR sequence diversity and drove clonal T-cell expansion. The paper reports the monotherapy dose-escalation portion (N of about 52 patients) of the phase I ivuxolimab trial.

Summary of the overall study and its limitations: Partial responders in the 0.1-3.0 mg/kg groups had among the lowest normalized peripheral clonal expansion, especially among CD8+ T cells. Low levels of normalized T-cell clonal expansion were also seen in some patients who did not respond. At doses of 0.1 to 3.0 mg/kg, clonal expansion of both CD4+ and CD8+ blood T cells was observed from baseline to week 6. After ivuxolimab, expanded clones were on average more numerous among CD8+ T cells than among CD4+ T cells. The antigen specificity of the clonally expanded peripheral T cells was not determined.

Genomic DNA was extracted from sorted cells for sequencing of the TCRbeta CDR3 region. TCRbeta CDR3 regions were sequenced using the immunoSEQ Assay. TCRdb took over this immuneACCESS table, retaining in-frame rearrangements with V and J assigned. Such tables are incomplete; in checked studies, under half of the missing clones stem from an unresolved V gene, and the remainder is unexplained. The sample has some 44,000 clones on record, 86% of them singletons. The ten largest clones capture roughly a fifth of the sample. Patients with a history of autoimmune disease or receiving systemic immunosuppression were excluded from the trial. Peripheral blood for TCR sequencing was drawn from every dose cohort at baseline, at cycle 4 day 1 and at cycle 7 day 1. Samples were obtained from an open-label, multicenter, first-in-human phase I dose-escalation trial of ivuxolimab. The trial enrolled adults with locally advanced or metastatic head and neck squamous cell, hepatocellular, melanoma or renal cell carcinoma. Before TCR sequencing, CD4+ T cells and CD8+ T cells were sorted from peripheral blood as separate populations.

Source: CD4+ or CD8+ T cells sorted from blood, taken in a trial of the OX40 agonist ivuxolimab. This sequence was found in an adult with an advanced solid tumor such as melanoma, head and neck, liver or kidney cancer. In this chain, TRBV28 is recombined with TRBJ2-5; TRBD1 might be the D gene, on 6 matching bases. The nucleotide sequence is TGTGCCAGCAGTTTATACAGGGTACAAGAGACCCAGTACTTC. Translated, this is CASSLYRVQETQYF.